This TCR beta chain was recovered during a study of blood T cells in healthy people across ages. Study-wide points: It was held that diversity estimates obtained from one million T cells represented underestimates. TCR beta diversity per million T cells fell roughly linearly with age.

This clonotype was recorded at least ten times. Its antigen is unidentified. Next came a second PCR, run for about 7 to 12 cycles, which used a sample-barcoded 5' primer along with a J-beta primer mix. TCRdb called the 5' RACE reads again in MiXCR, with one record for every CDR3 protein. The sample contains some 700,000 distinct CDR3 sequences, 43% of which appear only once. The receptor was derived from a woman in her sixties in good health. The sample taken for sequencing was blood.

The CDR3 region has the DNA TGTGCCAGCAGCCCCGGGACTAGCGGGGGCAATGAGCAGTTCTTC. It encodes CASSPGTSGGNEQFF. V and J are TRBV7-3 and TRBJ2-1; TRBD2 aligns across 14 bases. This CDR3 is 15 amino acids long. Germline loops: CDR1 SGHTA, CDR2 FQGTGA. V shed 5 bases, J shed 6 bases, and the junction held 3 bases outside the gene matches.